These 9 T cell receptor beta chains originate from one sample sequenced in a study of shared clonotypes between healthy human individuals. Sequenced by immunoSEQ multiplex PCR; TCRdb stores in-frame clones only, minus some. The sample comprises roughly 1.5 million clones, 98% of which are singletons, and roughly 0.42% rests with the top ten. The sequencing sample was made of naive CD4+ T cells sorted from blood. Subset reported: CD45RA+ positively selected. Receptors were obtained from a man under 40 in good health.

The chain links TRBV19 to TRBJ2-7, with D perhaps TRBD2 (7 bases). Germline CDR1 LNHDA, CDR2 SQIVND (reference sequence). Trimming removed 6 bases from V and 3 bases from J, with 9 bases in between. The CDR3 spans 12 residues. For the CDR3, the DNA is TGTGCCAGTAGGGGAGGGGGCTACGAGCAGTACTTC. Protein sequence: CASRGGGYEQYF.

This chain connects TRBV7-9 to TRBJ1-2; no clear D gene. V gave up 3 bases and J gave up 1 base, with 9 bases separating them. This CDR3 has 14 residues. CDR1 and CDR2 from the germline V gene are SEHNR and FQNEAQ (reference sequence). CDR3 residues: CASSFPVVNYGYTF. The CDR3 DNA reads TGTGCCAGCAGCTTCCCAGTAGTTAACTATGGCTACACCTTC. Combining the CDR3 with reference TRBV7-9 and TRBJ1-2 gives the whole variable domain DTGVSQNPRHKITKRGQNVTFRCDPISEHNRLYWYRQTLGQGPEFLTYFQNEAQLEKSRLLSDRFSAERPKGSFSTLEIQRTEQGDSAMYLCASSFPVVNYGYTFGSGTRLTVV.

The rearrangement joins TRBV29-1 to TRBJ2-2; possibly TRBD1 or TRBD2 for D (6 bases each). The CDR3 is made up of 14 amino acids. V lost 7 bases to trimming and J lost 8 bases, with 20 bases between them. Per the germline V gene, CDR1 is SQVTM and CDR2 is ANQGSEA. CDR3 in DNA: TGCAGCGGCAGGGCATCGGGGGCACGGGGGGAGCTGTTTTTT. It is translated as CSGRASGARGELFF.

Here the CDR3 DNA reads TGTGCCAGCAGCTCTCCCGAGACTAGCGGGACTTATAAATCCTACGAGCAGTACTTC. It yields the protein CASSSPETSGTYKSYEQYF. The rearrangement uses TRBV7-8 and TRBJ2-7; TRBD2 agrees at 11 bases. This CDR3 is built from 19 residues. Trimming cost V 4 bases and J 1 base; bases outside gene matches: 15. Germline lookup yields CDR1 SGHVS and CDR2 FQNEAQ.

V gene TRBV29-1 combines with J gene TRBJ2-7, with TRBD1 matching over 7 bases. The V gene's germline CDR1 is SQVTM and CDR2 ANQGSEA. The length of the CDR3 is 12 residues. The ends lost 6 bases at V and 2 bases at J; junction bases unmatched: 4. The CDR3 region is CSVRDSTYEQYF. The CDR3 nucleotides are TGCAGCGTCCGGGACAGTACCTACGAGCAGTACTTC.

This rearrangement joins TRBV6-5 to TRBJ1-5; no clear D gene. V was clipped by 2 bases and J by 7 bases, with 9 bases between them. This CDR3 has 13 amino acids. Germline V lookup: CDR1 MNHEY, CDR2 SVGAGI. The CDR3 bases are TGTGCCAGCAGTTACCGGGCGGGACAGCCCCAGCATTTT. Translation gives CASSYRAGQPQHF.

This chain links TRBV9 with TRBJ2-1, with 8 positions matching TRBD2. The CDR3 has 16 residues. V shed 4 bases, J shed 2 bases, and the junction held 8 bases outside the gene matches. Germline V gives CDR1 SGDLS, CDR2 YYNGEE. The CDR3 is CASSISGEAPYNEQFF. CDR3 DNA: TGTGCCAGCAGCATTAGCGGGGAGGCTCCCTACAATGAGCAGTTCTTC.

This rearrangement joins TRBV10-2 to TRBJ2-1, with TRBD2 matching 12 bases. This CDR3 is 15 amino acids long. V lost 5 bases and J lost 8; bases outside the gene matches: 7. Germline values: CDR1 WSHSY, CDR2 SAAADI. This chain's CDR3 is CASSLLAGGSDEQFF. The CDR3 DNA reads TGCGCCAGCAGTCTACTAGCGGGAGGCTCGGATGAGCAGTTCTTC.

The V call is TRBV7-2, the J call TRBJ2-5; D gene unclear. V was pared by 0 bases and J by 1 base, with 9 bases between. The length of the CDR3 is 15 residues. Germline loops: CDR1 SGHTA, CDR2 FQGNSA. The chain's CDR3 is CASSLAQRLQETQYF. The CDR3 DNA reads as TGTGCCAGCAGCTTAGCGCAGCGCCTCCAAGAGACCCAGTACTTC.